These 19 T cell receptor beta chains originate from one sample sequenced in a study of follicular helper T cells after annual influenza vaccination. Documented time point: 2014-2015 season, pre-vaccination. This table comes from immunoSEQ multiplex PCR, and its TCRdb copy is limited to in-frame clones, with some not included. The sample lists about 8,300 clones; 80% to 90% were seen once. Here the sequenced sample was CXCR5+ CD38- circulating T follicular helper cells from blood, taken on the day of influenza vaccination. Indicated subset: circulating Tfh, non-naive CD4+CXCR5+PD-1+ (ICOS+CD38+ or ICOS-CD38-). The source is an adult who received the influenza vaccine.

This chain joins TRBV20-1 and TRBJ2-5; no clear D. The ends were cut back, 2 bases at V and 4 bases at J, with 5 bases in the middle. CDR3 length: 11 residues. Looked up from germline, CDR1 is DFQATT and CDR2 is SNEGSKA (reference sequence). The CDR3 sequence is CSARPLETQYF. DNA of the CDR3: TGCAGTGCTAGACCCTTAGAGACCCAGTACTTC.

The rearrangement uses TRBV7-9 and TRBJ2-6; unclear D gene. Trimming removed 6 bases from V and 4 bases from J, with 7 bases in between. CDR1 and CDR2 from the germline V gene are SEHNR and FQNEAQ (reference sequence). CDR3 size: 13 residues. DNA for the CDR3: TGTGCCAGCAGGCCGAGCGGGGCCAACGTCCTGACTTTC. This translates into CASRPSGANVLTF.

This clone was observed a single time. The chain combines TRBV7-2 with TRBJ2-4, with D perhaps assigned TRBD1 or TRBD2 (5 bases each). V was cut by 5 bases and J by 9 bases, with 14 bases left in between. The CDR3 consists of 13 residues. Germline loops: CDR1 SGHTA, CDR2 FQGNSA. Here the CDR3 reads CASSPGRGRIQYF. In nucleotides, the CDR3 is TGTGCCAGCAGCCCAGGTCGGGGACGCATTCAGTACTTC.

The V gene is TRBV7-2, the J gene TRBJ2-3, with D maybe TRBD1 (6 bases). Per the germline V gene, CDR1 is SGHTA and CDR2 is FQGNSA. The CDR3 length is 15 residues. The V gene lost 4 bases and the J gene lost 2 bases, with 13 bases spanning the gap. The CDR3 reads CASSSEGGFTDTQYF. The CDR3 DNA follows: TGTGCCAGCAGCTCCGAAGGGGGATTCACAGATACGCAGTATTTT. Drawing the rest from reference TRBV7-2 and TRBJ2-3, the complete variable domain is GAGVSQSPSNKVTEKGKDVELRCDPISGHTALYWYRQSLGQGLEFLIYFQGNSAPDKSGLPSDRFSAERTGGSVSTLTIQRTQQEDSAVYLCASSSEGGFTDTQYFGPGTRLTVL.

This clone was seen only a few times. V is TRBV10-3 and J is TRBJ1-2; perhaps TRBD1 as D (5 bases). CDR3 length: 13 amino acids. V lost 8 bases and J lost 7, with 17 bases in between. Germline assignment: CDR1 ENHRY and CDR2 SYGVKD. The CDR3 here is CAIGAGMESGYTF. DNA of the CDR3: TGTGCCATCGGGGCAGGGATGGAGTCTGGCTACACCTTC.

J is TRBJ1-1 and V is TRBV9; 8 bases are a match to TRBD1. Germline loops: CDR1 SGDLS, CDR2 YYNGEE. Germline trimming cut 7 bases from V and 4 bases from J; bases unmatched to any gene: 9. There are 14 residues in the CDR3. The DNA of the CDR3 is TGTGCCAGCGCCAGCCAGGGGGCGGCCACTGAAGCTTTCTTT. Amino acids: CASASQGAATEAFF.

The chain recombines TRBV5-1 with TRBJ2-6; D gene unclear. The CDR3 covers 17 residues. Germline loops: CDR1 SGHRS, CDR2 YFSETQ. Trimming left V 0 bases short and J 7 bases short, with 17 bases between. The CDR3 DNA is TGCGCCAGCAGCTTGGCAGTCAGGTCGACGGGTGCCAACGTCCTGACTTTC. The encoded protein is CASSLAVRSTGANVLTF.

The chain couples TRBV9 to TRBJ1-1, with D tentatively TRBD1 (5 bases). V was cut by 3 bases and J by 4 bases, with 19 bases left in between. The CDR3 loop spans 16 amino acids. The germline CDR1 and CDR2 sequences are SGDLS and YYNGEE. The CDR3 DNA reads TGTGCCAGCAGCGGGCCCAGAAGGGGATTTGGCACTGAAGCTTTCTTT. Its translation: CASSGPRRGFGTEAFF.

J is TRBJ1-3 and V is TRBV4-3, with D unclear. CDR1 is LGHNA and CDR2 is YSLEER in the germline V gene. V was trimmed by 2 bases and J by 2 bases, leaving 10 bases between them. This CDR3 has 15 amino acids. CDR3 nucleotides: TGCGCCAGCAGCCAACAGAAAGTACCTGGAAACACCATATATTTT. It codes for CASSQQKVPGNTIYF.

The chain joins TRBV30 to TRBJ2-7; D unclear. This CDR3 contains 18 residues. The V gene's germline CDR1 is GTSNPN and CDR2 SVGIG (reference sequence). V lost 3 bases, J lost 1 base, and 25 bases lay in between. The DNA of the CDR3 is TGTGCCTGGAGAGAACGACGTAGTAACGGCGGTCTTTCCTACGAGCAGTACTTC. Translated: CAWRERRSNGGLSYEQYF.

The V and J genes are TRBV7-2 and TRBJ2-7; D gene ambiguous. Trimming pared 5 bases from V and 7 bases from J, leaving 18 bases between. Germline-derived CDR1 and CDR2 are SGHTA and FQGNSA. The CDR3 contains 14 residues. In DNA form, the CDR3 reads TGTGCCAGCAGCGCCGATGGGTGGGTGGGGGAGCAGTACTTC. Its protein product is CASSADGWVGEQYF.

V and J are TRBV15 and TRBJ2-3, with 11 positions matching TRBD1. CDR3 length: 15 residues. Germline V gives CDR1 LNHNV, CDR2 YYDKDF (reference sequence). J lost 3 bases, V lost 3 bases, and 2 bases had no gene match. CDR3 nucleotide sequence: TGTGCCACCAGCAGCCGGGACAGGGGGACAGATACGCAGTATTTT. This sequence encodes CATSSRDRGTDTQYF.

V and J are TRBV5-8 and TRBJ1-6; 9 bases line up with TRBD1. The junction had 9 bases not matched to a gene; V was cut back by 4 bases and J by 7 bases. The length of the CDR3 is 16 residues. Germline-derived CDR1 and CDR2 are SGHTS and YDEGEE. The CDR3 spells CASSHARTGENSPLHF. The CDR3, as DNA: TGTGCCAGCAGCCACGCTAGGACAGGGGAAAATTCACCCCTCCACTTT. The full variable domain, its missing parts supplied by reference TRBV5-8 and TRBJ1-6, is EAGVTQSPTHLIKTRGQQATLRCSPISGHTSVYWYQQALGLGLQFLLWYDEGEERNRGNFPPRFSGRQFPNYSSELNVNALELEDSALYLCASSHARTGENSPLHFGNGTRLTVT.

This chain joins TRBV15 and TRBJ1-5; D gene ambiguous. Germline V gene data show CDR1 as LNHNV and CDR2 as YYDKDF (reference sequence). The CDR3 is made up of 13 amino acids. Trimming removed 3 bases at V and 6 bases at J, with 9 bases between. The CDR3 loop is CATSRGMGQPQHF. The CDR3, as DNA: TGTGCCACCAGCAGGGGGATGGGTCAGCCCCAGCATTTT.

The chain uses TRBV4-2 and TRBJ2-1, with no clear D. Germline CDR1 reads LGHNA; CDR2 reads YNFKEQ. Between the trimmed V and J ends, which lost 2 bases and 8 bases, there was a span of 13 bases. The CDR3 has 14 amino acids. The DNA of the CDR3 is TGTGCCAGCAGCCAACAGGAAAGTCGCGATGAGCAGTTCTTC. Its translation is CASSQQESRDEQFF.

The sample holds a few counts of this clone. This chain connects TRBV7-8 to TRBJ1-5; D is unresolved. CDR3 length: 13 amino acids. CDR1 SGHVS and CDR2 FQNEAQ come from the germline V gene. V lost 5 bases, J lost 2 bases, and 7 bases lay in between. CDR3 amino acids: CASSPDRNQPQHF. The CDR3 DNA reads TGTGCCAGCAGCCCGGACCGCAATCAGCCCCAGCATTTT. The full variable domain, in which reference TRBV7-8 and TRBJ1-5 provide the parts outside the CDR3, is GAGVSQSPRYKVAKRGQDVALRCDPISGHVSLFWYQQALGQGPEFLTYFQNEAQLDKSGLPSDRFFAERPEGSVSTLKIQRTQQEDSAVYLCASSPDRNQPQHFGDGTRLSIL.

V gene TRBV5-4 combines with J gene TRBJ2-3; D perhaps matches TRBD1 (8 bases). The CDR3 is 16 amino acids. The V gene lost 4 bases and the J gene lost 2 bases, with 17 bases spanning the gap. The germline CDR1 and CDR2 sequences are SGHNT and YYREEE (reference sequence). CDR3 coding DNA: TGTGCCAGCAGCGTACAGGGGGAGGGCGTCACAGATACGCAGTATTTT. Translation gives CASSVQGEGVTDTQYF.

This chain connects TRBV7-2 to TRBJ2-5; the D gene could be TRBD1 or TRBD2 (5 bases each). CDR3 length: 14 amino acids. Per germline, CDR1 SGHTA and CDR2 FQGNSA. V was trimmed by 5 bases and J by 5 bases, leaving 15 bases between them. CDR3 amino acids: CASSRLGAGETQYF. CDR3 coding DNA: TGTGCCAGCAGCCGGCTCGGGGCAGGGGAGACCCAGTACTTC.

The chain joins TRBV7-9 to TRBJ1-1; a weak D match, TRBD1 (6 bases). From germline, CDR1 is SEHNR and CDR2 FQNEAQ (reference sequence). The V end was cut by 4 bases, the J end by 4 bases, with 7 bases between. The CDR3 loop spans 12 amino acids. DNA of the CDR3: TGTGCCAGCAGCTGGGGGGCCACTGAAGCTTTCTTT. This codes for CASSWGATEAFF.